Each of the 7 T cell receptor beta chains below was sequenced from the same sample in a study of early T cells in non-severe SARS-CoV-2 infection. Using its own MiXCR run on the 5' RACE reads, TCRdb lists one record per CDR3 protein. The sample gives 61,000 or so distinct CDR3 sequences, around 12% of which show up once; approximately 1% is in the top ten. Sequencing used whole blood, obtained at baseline. The receptor set was obtained from an adult who was a healthcare worker with PCR-confirmed SARS-CoV-2 infection or an uninfected control (not recorded which). The donor label of this sample is uncertain.

This clonotype was seen more than once but under ten times. The chain recombines TRBV11-2 with TRBJ2-1; D not certain. The CDR3 sequence is 17 residues long. CDR1 and CDR2 from the germline V gene are SGHAT and FQNNGV. V lost 2 bases to trimming and J lost 0 bases, with 14 bases between them. CDR3 loop: CASSLISGVSSYNEQFF. CDR3 DNA sequence: TGTGCCAGCAGCTTAATTTCTGGCGTTAGCTCCTACAATGAGCAGTTCTTC.

The table lists this clonotype with a few counts. The chain links TRBV2 to TRBJ2-3; 9 bases map to TRBD2. Germline CDR1 is SNHLY and CDR2 is FYNNEI. The CDR3 consists of 16 residues. V gave up 5 bases and J gave up 8 bases; unmatched junction bases: 14. CDR3 DNA sequence: TGTGCCAGCAGTCTACCCCCGGGACTAGCCCCCGGTACGCAGTATTTT. Residues: CASSLPPGLAPGTQYF.

The J gene is TRBJ2-2, the V gene TRBV2, with a possible D match to TRBD1 (6 bases). The length of the CDR3 is 12 residues. The ends were cut back, 8 bases at V and 6 bases at J, with 10 bases in the middle. Looked up from germline, CDR1 is SNHLY and CDR2 is FYNNEI. Written as DNA, the CDR3 is TGTGCCAGCCAGGGGATTCCCGGGGAGCTGTTTTTT. It yields the protein CASQGIPGELFF.

The genes are TRBV12-3 or TRBV12-4 and TRBJ1-5; D unresolved. V dropped 5 bases and J dropped 2 bases, with 16 bases sitting between them. This CDR3 is 16 amino acids long. DNA of the CDR3: TGTGCCAGCAGTCCTTCCGGGAGGGCCGGCAATCAGCCCCAGCATTTT. Its translation: CASSPSGRAGNQPQHF.

The V and J genes are TRBV6-5 and TRBJ1-1; TRBD1 is a possible D gene (5 bases). Germline CDR1 MNHEY, CDR2 SVGAGI. Trimming cost V 5 bases and J 7 bases, with 17 bases left between them. This CDR3 is 14 amino acids long. CDR3 DNA: TGTGCCAGCAGTCTCCATCGGACACATCTTGAAGCTTTCTTT. Its translation is CASSLHRTHLEAFF.

The CDR3 region has the DNA TGTGCCAGCAGTTCTAGCGGGAACACTGAAGCTTTCTTT. It translates to CASSSSGNTEAFF. V gene TRBV12-3 or TRBV12-4 combines with J gene TRBJ1-1; D is ambiguous. The V end was cut by 4 bases, the J end by 1 base, with 7 bases between. This CDR3 is 13 amino acids long.

This clonotype was found many times. This rearrangement joins TRBV20-1 to TRBJ1-4; D might be TRBD1 (5 bases). This CDR3 contains 13 residues. V was cut by 2 bases and J by 1 base, with 5 bases left in between. Germline CDR1 reads DFQATT; CDR2 reads SNEGSKA (reference sequence). CDR3 amino acids: CSARQGTNEKLFF. CDR3 sequence (DNA): TGCAGTGCTAGACAGGGAACTAATGAAAAACTGTTTTTT.